The 6 T cell receptor beta chains listed next were all sequenced from one sample in a study of blood T cell repertoires in COVID-19. Method: immunoSEQ multiplex PCR; TCRdb's copy keeps in-frame clones and lacks some. Among 130,000 or so clones, more than 65% were seen once, and the ten largest hold over 2%. Material: peripheral blood. The receptors here all came from an older woman with acute or convalescent COVID-19.

This chain connects TRBV7-9 to TRBJ2-2, with D tentatively TRBD2 (5 bases). Trimming pared 9 bases from V and 5 bases from J, leaving 13 bases between. The CDR3 sequence is 13 residues long. From germline, CDR1 is SEHNR and CDR2 FQNEAQ (reference sequence). For the CDR3, the DNA is TGTGCCAGTAGGACCGGAGGAACCGGGGAGCTGTTTTTT. This codes for CASRTGGTGELFF.

This chain connects TRBV3-1 (or the pseudogene TRBV3-2) to TRBJ2-7; 12 nucleotides line up with TRBD1. V lost 4 bases, J lost 2 bases, and 6 bases stayed unmatched. The CDR3 has 16 residues. Germline V gene sequence: CDR1 LGHDT, CDR2 YNNKEL (reference sequence). As DNA, the CDR3 is TGTGCCAGCAGCCCCTACCGGGACAGGGGGCCCTACGAGCAGTACTTC. Translated: CASSPYRDRGPYEQYF.

This chain joins TRBV6-5 and TRBJ2-2; TRBD2 matches at 8 bases. The CDR3 is made up of 13 amino acids. With V trimmed by 8 bases and J by 6 bases, 5 bases remained unmatched. Germline values: CDR1 MNHEY, CDR2 SVGAGI. In DNA, the CDR3 is TGTGCCAGCGGGACGGGAGGGTCCGGGGAGCTGTTTTTT. Its translation is CASGTGGSGELFF.

This clone was counted once. The V call is TRBV7-2, the J call TRBJ1-2; perhaps TRBD1 as D (6 bases). The CDR3 spans 13 residues. Germline values: CDR1 SGHTA, CDR2 FQGNSA. Between the trimmed V and J ends, which lost 1 base and 3 bases, there was a span of 6 bases. Here the CDR3 reads CASSLDRDYGYTF. CDR3 nucleotides: TGTGCCAGCAGCTTAGACAGGGACTATGGCTACACCTTC.

The table lists this clone with a few counts. V is TRBV10-3 and J is TRBJ2-3; weak D call: TRBD2 (5 bases). V was trimmed by 4 bases and J by 3 bases, leaving 14 bases between them. CDR3 size: 15 residues. CDR1 and CDR2 (germline): ENHRY, SYGVKD. CDR3 coding DNA: TGTGCCATCAGTGCCGACGCCCGAGGGACAGATACGCAGTATTTT. Translating gives CAISADARGTDTQYF.

V usage is TRBV5-1 and J usage is TRBJ1-5, with 8 positions matching TRBD1. The trim removed 4 bases at V and 3 bases at J, leaving 6 bases unmatched. Looked up from germline, CDR1 is SGHRS and CDR2 is YFSETQ. The CDR3 sequence is 15 residues long. The DNA of the CDR3 is TGCGCCAGCAGCCAGACAGGGGAGCCCAATCAGCCCCAGCATTTT. Its translation is CASSQTGEPNQPQHF.